This T cell receptor (beta chain) was documented in a study of cytomegalovirus exposure and HLA in healthy donors. PCR was performed using 60 Vbeta and 13 Jbeta primers. Method: immunoSEQ multiplex PCR; TCRdb's copy keeps in-frame clones and lacks some. The profile shows around 190,000 clones, 65% to 90% of them singletons. Remarks on this clone: What it recognizes is unknown.

Points from the study as a whole: In a later analysis, V- and J-gene trimming of beta chains associated with a DCLRE1C missense variant, replicated independently.

The CDR3 has 14 amino acids. Germline V CDR1 and CDR2: MNHEY, SVGAGI. J lost 0 bases, V lost 5 bases, and 2 bases had no gene match. The chain uses TRBV6-5 and TRBJ2-7, with TRBD2 matching over 9 bases. The clonotype comes from a girl under 10 years old in good health and CMV-seropositive. Material for sequencing was PBMCs. The CDR3 nucleotides are TGTGCCAGCAGTGGTAGCGGGAGCTCCTACGAGCAGTACTTC. As protein: CASSGSGSSYEQYF.